These T cell receptor beta chains were read from a single sample in a study of blood T cell repertoires in COVID-19. Sequenced by immunoSEQ multiplex PCR; TCRdb stores in-frame clones only, minus some. The table shows some 300,000 clones, with 85% to 90% occurring only once. The sample consisted of PBMCs or T cells enriched from blood (not recorded which). The origin of the receptors is a woman aged 50 to 60 who had been exposed to COVID-19. Both conserved end residues are part of each CDR3. D genes are given only for firm matches. A clone size is listed for some rows: how often the clone was seen (once, few, many), or a class if it is expanded.

>.|TRBJ2-7|TRBV2|.
TGTGCCAGCAGTGCTGCGGGCGAGCAGTACTTC
CASSAAGEQYF
>.|TRBJ2-2|TRBV19|.
TGTGCCAGTAGTATAGGGGGACATTTCGGGGAGCTGTTTTTT
CASSIGGHFGELFF
>TRBD1|TRBJ2-7|TRBV9|.
TGTGCCAGCAGCGTAGACAGGGGGCATACCTACGAGCAGTACTTC
CASSVDRGHTYEQYF
>TRBD1|TRBJ1-2|TRBV5-1|.
TGCGCCAGCAGCTCGGGACGGGACAGCCCGAACTATGGCTACACCTTC
CASSSGRDSPNYGYTF
>TRBD2|TRBJ2-3|TRBV10-3|.
TGTGCCATCAGTTCACAGCGGGGCGGCTCCCCTACAGATACGCAGTATTTT
CAISSQRGGSPTDTQYF
>.|TRBJ2-1|TRBV7-9|.
TGTGCCAGCCACCCTACCTCCTTATACAATGAGCAGTTCTTC
CASHPTSLYNEQFF
>TRBD1|TRBJ1-5|TRBV6-4|.
TGTGCCAGCAGTGACCATACCGGGACAGGGAGTGGAAATCAGCCCCAGCATTTT
CASSDHTGTGSGNQPQHF
>.|TRBJ1-5|TRBV10-1|.
TGCGCCAGCAGTGAGAGGAGAGTTAGCAATCAGCCCCAGCATTTT
CASSERRVSNQPQHF
>.|TRBJ2-2|TRBV2|.
TGTGCCAGCAGGAGAGACAGGAACACCGGGGAGCTGTTTTTT
CASRRDRNTGELFF
>.|TRBJ2-2|TRBV6-1|.
TGTGCCAGCAGTGAAAGGTGGACAAATACGAACACCGGGGAGCTGTTTTTT
CASSERWTNTNTGELFF
>.|TRBJ1-6|TRBV19|.
TGTGCCAGTAGTACCCTGACAGCGTTCTCAAATTCACCCCTCCACTTT
CASSTLTAFSNSPLHF
>.|TRBJ2-3|TRBV27|.
TGTGCCACAGCGGAGGAGGAGTGGGGGGGGCTACCAGATACGCAGTATTTT
CATAEEEWGGLPDTQYF
>TRBD1|TRBJ2-2|TRBV19|.
TGTGCCCGAAACCCGGGACAGGGGTGGAACACCGGGGAGCTGTTTTTT
CARNPGQGWNTGELFF
>.|TRBJ1-2|TRBV28|.
TGTGCCAGCAGGAATACAGCCGTGGCCTATGGCTACACCTTC
CASRNTAVAYGYTF
>TRBD1|TRBJ1-2|TRBV14|.
TGTGCCAGCAGCCAGACCGACAGGGGTGGCTACACCTTC
CASSQTDRGGYTF
>.|TRBJ2-1|TRBV7-9|.
TGTGCCAGCAGCAAACGACTCTCTGTCTACAATGAGCAGTTCTTC
CASSKRLSVYNEQFF
>.|TRBJ2-7|TRBV28|.
TGTGCCAGCATCGGGACAAATTCCTACGAGCAGTACTTC
CASIGTNSYEQYF
>TRBD1|TRBJ1-2|TRBV6-5|.
TGTGCCAGCAGATCTGGACAGGGATTAAACTATGGCTACACCTTC
CASRSGQGLNYGYTF
>TRBD2|TRBJ2-5|TRBV5-6|.
TGTGCCAGCAGCTTGAGCGGGGGGCCTCAAGAGACCCAGTACTTC
CASSLSGGPQETQYF
>.|TRBJ1-2|TRBV27|.
TGTGCCAGCAGTCTCTTTCGACCGGGAACGAAAGACTATGGCTACACCTTC
CASSLFRPGTKDYGYTF
>.|TRBJ1-1|TRBV6-5|.
TGTGCCAGCAAGTGGGTGGCCTCCGGGACTGAAGCTTTCTTT
CASKWVASGTEAFF
>TRBD2|TRBJ2-2|TRBV2|.
TGTGCCAGCAGTCGTAGACTAGCGGGACTGAACACCGGGGAGCTGTTTTTT
CASSRRLAGLNTGELFF
>.|TRBJ2-1|TRBV6-5|.
TGTGCCAGCACCACGGGGGGCCTCTCCTACAATGAGCAGTTCTTC
CASTTGGLSYNEQFF
>TRBD1|TRBJ1-1|TRBV3-1/TRBV3-2|few
TGTGCCAGCAGCCAAGGAGTTGACAGGGCCATATCGGCAGCTTTCTTT
CASSQGVDRAISAAFF
>TRBD1|TRBJ1-6|TRBV5-1|once
TGCGCCAGCAGCTTGGAGACAGGGGCGTTTTCACCCCTCCACTTT
CASSLETGAFSPLHF
>TRBD1|TRBJ2-1|TRBV7-9|.
TGTGCCAGCAGCTCCCAGGACAGGGCCTACAATGAGCAGTTCTTC
CASSSQDRAYNEQFF
>TRBD1|TRBJ1-6|TRBV6-4|.
TGTGCCAGCAGTGACTCGGACAGGGTCGTAACACCCCTCCACTTT
CASSDSDRVVTPLHF
>.|TRBJ1-1|TRBV11-1|few
TGTGCCAGCAGGCGGACAGCAAACGCCATGAACACTGAAGCTTTCTTT
CASRRTANAMNTEAFF
>.|TRBJ2-7|TRBV11-3|.
TGTGCCAGCAGCTCACTTTTTTGCTCCCTCTACGAGCAGTACTTC
CASSSLFCSLYEQYF
>.|TRBJ1-2|TRBV7-9|.
TGTGCCAGCAGCGCCGACAGGACCGGAGGATATGGCTACACCTTC
CASSADRTGGYGYTF
>TRBD1|TRBJ1-1|TRBV7-9|.
TGTGCCAGCAGTCCATTGTTCGGGCAGGGGGGTCCTCAGGGCTCTGAAGCTTTCTTT
CASSPLFGQGGPQGSEAFF
>TRBD2|TRBJ2-1|TRBV27|.
TGTGCCAGCAGAAATCGACTAGCTAAGACCTACAATGAGCAGTTCTTC
CASRNRLAKTYNEQFF
>TRBD1|TRBJ2-5|TRBV5-4|.
TGTGCCAGCAGCTCGATCGACAGGGCCAAGGAGACCCAGTACTTC
CASSSIDRAKETQYF